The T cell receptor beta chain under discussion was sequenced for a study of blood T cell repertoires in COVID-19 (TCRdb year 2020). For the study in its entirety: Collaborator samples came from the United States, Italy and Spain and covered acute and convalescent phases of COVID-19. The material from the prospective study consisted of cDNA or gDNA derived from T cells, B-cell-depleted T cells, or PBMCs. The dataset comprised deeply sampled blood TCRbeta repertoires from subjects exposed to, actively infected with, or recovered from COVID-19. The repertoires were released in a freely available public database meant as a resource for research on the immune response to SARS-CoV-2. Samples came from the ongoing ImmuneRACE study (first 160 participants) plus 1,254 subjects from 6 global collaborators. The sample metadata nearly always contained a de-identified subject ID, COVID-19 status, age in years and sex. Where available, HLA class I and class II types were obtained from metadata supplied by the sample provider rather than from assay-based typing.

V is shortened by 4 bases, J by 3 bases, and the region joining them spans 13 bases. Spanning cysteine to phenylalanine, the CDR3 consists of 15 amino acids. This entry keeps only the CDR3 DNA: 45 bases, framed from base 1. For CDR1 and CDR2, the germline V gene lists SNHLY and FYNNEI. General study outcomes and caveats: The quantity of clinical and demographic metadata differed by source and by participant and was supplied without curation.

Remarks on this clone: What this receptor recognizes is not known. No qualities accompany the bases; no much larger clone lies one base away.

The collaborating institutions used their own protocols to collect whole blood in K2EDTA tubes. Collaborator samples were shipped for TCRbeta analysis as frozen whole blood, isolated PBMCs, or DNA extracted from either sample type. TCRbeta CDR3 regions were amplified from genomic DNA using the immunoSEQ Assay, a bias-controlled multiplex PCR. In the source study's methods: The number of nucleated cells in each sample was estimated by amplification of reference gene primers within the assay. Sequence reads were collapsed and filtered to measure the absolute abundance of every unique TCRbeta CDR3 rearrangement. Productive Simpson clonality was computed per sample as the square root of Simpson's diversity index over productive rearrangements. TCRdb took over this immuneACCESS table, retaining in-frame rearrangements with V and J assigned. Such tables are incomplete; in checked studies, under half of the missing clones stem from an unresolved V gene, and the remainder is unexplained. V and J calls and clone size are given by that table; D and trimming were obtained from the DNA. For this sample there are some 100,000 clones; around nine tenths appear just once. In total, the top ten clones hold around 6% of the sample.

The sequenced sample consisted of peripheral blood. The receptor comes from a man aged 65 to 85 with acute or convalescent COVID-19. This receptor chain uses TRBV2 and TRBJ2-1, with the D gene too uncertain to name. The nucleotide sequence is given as TGTGCCAGCAGTGTAGAGACGTACAGCTACAATGAGCAGTTCTTC. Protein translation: CASSVETYSYNEQFF.